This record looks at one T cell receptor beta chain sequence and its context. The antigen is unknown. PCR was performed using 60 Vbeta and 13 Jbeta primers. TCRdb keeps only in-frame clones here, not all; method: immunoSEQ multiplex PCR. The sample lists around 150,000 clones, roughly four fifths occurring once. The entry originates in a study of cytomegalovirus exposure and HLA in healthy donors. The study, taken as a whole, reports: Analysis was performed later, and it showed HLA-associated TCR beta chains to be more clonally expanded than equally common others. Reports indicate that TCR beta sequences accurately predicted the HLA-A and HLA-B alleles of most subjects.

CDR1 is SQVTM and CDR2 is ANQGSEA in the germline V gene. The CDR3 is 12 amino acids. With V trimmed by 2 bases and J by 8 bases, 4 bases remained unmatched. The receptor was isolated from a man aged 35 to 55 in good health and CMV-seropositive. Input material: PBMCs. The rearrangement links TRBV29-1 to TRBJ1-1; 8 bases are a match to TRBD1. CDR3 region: CSVEWGQEEAFF. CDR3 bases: TGCAGCGTTGAATGGGGACAGGAAGAAGCTTTCTTT. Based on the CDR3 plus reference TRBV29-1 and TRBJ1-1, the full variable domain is SAVISQKPSRDICQRGTSLTIQCQVDSQVTMMFWYRQQPGQSLTLIATANQGSEATYESGFVIDKFPISRPNLTFSTLTVSNMSPEDSSIYLCSVEWGQEEAFFGQGTRLTVV.